What follows describes a single T cell receptor (beta chain). Original analysis: Using reference gene primer amplification, nucleated cell counts were estimated. Assay: immunoSEQ multiplex PCR; the TCRdb copy retains only in-frame clones and omits some. That table furnishes V, J and clone size, whereas the DNA furnished D and trimming. The repertoire holds around 150,000 clones, with 75% to 80% as singletons. The junction had 7 bases not matched to a gene; V was cut back by 0 bases and J by 10 bases. The germline V gene encodes CDR1 SGHDT and CDR2 YYEEEE. There are 13 residues in the CDR3. This sample stems from a study of blood T cell repertoires in COVID-19. Looking at the study overall: In each case, the material was cDNA or gDNA derived from T cells, B-cell-depleted T cells, or PBMCs.

Resolution of symptoms, clearance, or two negative PCRs was present in recovered Cohort 3 donors. The V and J genes are TRBV5-6 and TRBJ2-7, with TRBD1 matching over 7 bases. The source of this sequence is a woman aged 45-65 years who had recovered from COVID-19. The sequenced sample was PBMCs or T cells enriched from blood (not recorded which). The CDR3 sequence: CASSLEGTGVQYF. In DNA, the CDR3 is TGTGCCAGCAGCTTGGAGGGTACAGGGGTCCAGTACTTC.